Shown below are 9 T cell receptor beta chains from a single sample sequenced in a study of blood T cell repertoires in COVID-19. Clones were sequenced by immunoSEQ multiplex PCR, and TCRdb holds only the in-frame ones, with some missing. The table shows 140,000 or so clones, with more than 80% occurring only once. Sequenced input: peripheral blood. These receptors came from a woman over 75 with acute or convalescent COVID-19.

The chain combines TRBV19 with TRBJ1-2; D possibly corresponds to TRBD1 (5 bases). The CDR3 spans 13 residues. Per the germline V gene, CDR1 is LNHDA and CDR2 is SQIVND (reference sequence). Trimming shortened V by 4 bases and J by 4 bases, and 10 bases separated the two germline ends. CDR3 sequence: CASSTPTVYGYTF. The CDR3 DNA reads as TGTGCCAGTAGTACACCGACAGTCTATGGCTACACCTTC.

J is TRBJ1-5 and V is TRBV18, with unresolved D. CDR1 is KGHSH and CDR2 is LQKENI in the germline V gene. V shed 5 bases and J shed 5 bases, with 10 bases lying between them. The CDR3 loop spans 13 amino acids. The CDR3 here is CASSNEGDQPQHF. The CDR3 DNA reads TGTGCCAGCTCAAACGAAGGAGATCAGCCCCAGCATTTT.

V gene TRBV7-9 combines with J gene TRBJ1-1; 9 bases map to TRBD1. J was trimmed by 7 bases and V by 5 bases; bases with no gene match: 5. Germline CDR1 SEHNR, CDR2 FQNEAQ (reference sequence). There are 13 residues in the CDR3. In DNA form, the CDR3 reads TGTGCCAGCAGCCGTGGACAGGGGATTGAAGCTTTCTTT. Translation gives CASSRGQGIEAFF.

Worth noting for this clone: The identical CDR3 is also encoded by other nucleotide sequences in the sample. The chain is built from TRBV18 and TRBJ1-2; a weak D match, TRBD1 (5 bases). Germline V gene sequence: CDR1 KGHSH, CDR2 LQKENI. Trimming stripped 3 bases from V and 3 bases from J, with 8 bases between. The CDR3 spans 13 residues. CDR3 loop: CASSPGGDYGYTF. The CDR3 coding sequence is TGTGCCAGCTCACCTGGAGGGGACTATGGCTACACCTTC.

This chain uses TRBV2 with TRBJ1-5, with a tentative D call TRBD1 (5 bases). Germline CDR1 reads SNHLY; CDR2 reads FYNNEI. The V gene lost 6 bases and the J gene lost 4 bases, with 13 bases spanning the gap. This CDR3 has 14 residues. CDR3 sequence reads: CASRGIQGNQPQHF. The CDR3 bases are TGTGCCAGCAGGGGGATCCAGGGTAATCAGCCCCAGCATTTT. Supplemented by reference TRBV2 and TRBJ1-5, the full variable domain reads EPEVTQTPSHQVTQMGQEVILRCVPISNHLYFYWYRQILGQKVEFLVSFYNNEISEKSEIFDDQFSVERPDGSNFTLKIRSTKLEDSAMYFCASRGIQGNQPQHFGDGTRLSIL.

The CDR3 region has the DNA TGTGCCAGTAGTATAGGAATTAGGAACAGCCTGAACACTGAAGCTTTCTTT. It encodes CASSIGIRNSLNTEAFF. The chain couples TRBV19 to TRBJ1-1; D unresolved. The germline V and J ends were trimmed by 1 base and 0 bases, with 15 bases remaining between them. The germline V gene encodes CDR1 LNHDA and CDR2 SQIVND (reference sequence). This CDR3 has 17 residues.

This sequence joins TRBV9 and TRBJ2-5; 12 bases are a match to TRBD1. Unmatched junction bases numbered 6, after V lost 2 bases and J lost 4 bases. This CDR3 is built from 16 residues. The germline V gene has CDR1 SGDLS and CDR2 YYNGEE. The CDR3 here is CASSVYGDRGPETQYF. DNA of the CDR3: TGTGCCAGCAGCGTTTATGGGGACAGGGGGCCAGAGACCCAGTACTTC.

The chain joins TRBV30 to TRBJ1-1; no reliable D call. The CDR3 covers 13 residues. From germline, CDR1 is GTSNPN and CDR2 SVGIG (reference sequence). V was clipped by 4 bases and J by 3 bases, with 12 bases between them. CDR3 region: CAWNPRPDTEAFF. CDR3 nucleotide sequence: TGTGCCTGGAATCCCCGTCCTGACACTGAAGCTTTCTTT.

This clone was detected only once. The genes are TRBV5-4 and TRBJ2-5, with 9 bases that match TRBD2. J gave up 1 base and V 3 bases, and 7 bases lay outside the gene matches. This CDR3 is 16 amino acids long. In germline, CDR1 is SGHNT, CDR2 YYREEE (reference sequence). The CDR3 is CASSSLAGSTQETQYF. The CDR3 DNA follows: TGTGCCAGCAGCTCTCTAGCGGGGAGCACCCAAGAGACCCAGTACTTC.